This is a list of T cell receptor beta chains from one sample in a study of OX40 agonist ivuxolimab in advanced cancers. Measured with immunoSEQ multiplex PCR; TCRdb has only the in-frame clones, and not every one. The table includes about 14,000 clones, 60% to 85% detected once. The sequenced sample was CD4+ or CD8+ T cells sorted from blood, obtained in a trial of the OX40 agonist ivuxolimab. These receptors all stem from an adult with an advanced solid tumor such as melanoma, head and neck, liver or kidney cancer. Each CDR3 is given with its conserved first and last residue. A D gene is named only where the DNA matches it firmly. Expanded clones get a size class; other rows say once, few or many, or leave the size out.

cdr3_aa,cdr3_nt,v_call,d_call,clone_size,j_call,cdr3_length
CASRPVGHPNSYEQYF,TGTGCCAGCAGACCTGTCGGGCACCCCAACTCCTACGAGCAGTACTTC,TRBV7-2,-,once,TRBJ2-7,16
CASSQDGRWGEQFF,TGCGCCAGCAGCCAAGACGGCAGATGGGGTGAGCAGTTCTTC,TRBV4-3,-,-,TRBJ2-1,14
CASSLGLNTGELFF,TGTGCCAGCAGTTTAGGCTTGAACACCGGGGAGCTGTTTTTT,TRBV28,-,once,TRBJ2-2,14
CASSPRTASYEQYF,TGTGCCAGCAGCCCCAGGACAGCTTCCTACGAGCAGTACTTC,TRBV5-6,-,-,TRBJ2-7,14
CASSPLGGGTEAFF,TGTGCCAGCAGTCCCCTTGGGGGAGGGACTGAAGCTTTCTTT,TRBV9,-,-,TRBJ1-1,14
CASSYAISGANVLTF,TGTGCCAGCAGTTACGCCATCTCTGGGGCCAACGTCCTGACTTTC,TRBV6-5,-,-,TRBJ2-6,15
CASSHPTGDTQYF,TGTGCCAGCAGCCACCCGACCGGGGATACGCAGTATTTT,TRBV5-8,-,-,TRBJ2-3,13
CASSLDLHGYEQYF,TGTGCCAGCAGCTTGGATCTCCATGGCTACGAGCAGTACTTC,TRBV5-6,-,-,TRBJ2-7,14
CASSLRWEGGNQPQHF,TGTGCCAGCAGTTTAAGGTGGGAGGGAGGCAATCAGCCCCAGCATTTT,TRBV28,-,few,TRBJ1-5,16
CASSSASYNEQFF,TGTGCCAGCAGTTCCGCCAGCTACAATGAGCAGTTCTTC,TRBV6-5,-,-,TRBJ2-1,13
CASRVSTGELFF,TGTGCCAGCAGAGTAAGCACCGGGGAGCTGTTTTTT,TRBV2,-,-,TRBJ2-2,12
CASSYGGLTDTQYF,TGTGCCAGCAGTTACGGAGGACTCACAGATACGCAGTATTTT,TRBV6-5,-,once,TRBJ2-3,14
CASSPAEVLNYGYTF,TGTGCCAGCAGCCCGGCAGAAGTTCTTAACTATGGCTACACCTTC,TRBV7-9,-,-,TRBJ1-2,15
CASSQDEAGHYSGNTIYF,TGCGCCAGCAGCCAAGATGAGGCAGGGCACTACTCTGGAAACACCATATATTTT,TRBV4-3,-,-,TRBJ1-3,18
CASSFGQYEQYF,TGTGCCAGCAGCTTCGGACAGTACGAGCAGTACTTC,TRBV7-2,-,-,TRBJ2-7,12
CASSLEGREDQPQHF,TGTGCCAGCAGCTTAGAAGGGAGGGAGGATCAGCCCCAGCATTTT,TRBV11-2,-,medium-sized,TRBJ1-5,15
CASSEEGGGAYEQYF,TGTGCCAGCAGTGAAGAAGGCGGGGGGGCCTACGAGCAGTACTTC,TRBV6-1,TRBD2,-,TRBJ2-7,15
CASSRWPPGWAEAFF,TGTGCCAGTAGTAGATGGCCACCGGGATGGGCTGAAGCTTTCTTT,TRBV19,-,-,TRBJ1-1,15
CASSLTPGSYEQYF,TGTGCCAGCAGTTTAACCCCCGGGTCCTACGAGCAGTACTTC,TRBV27,-,-,TRBJ2-7,14
CASSAGTSGFTDTQYF,TGTGCCAGCAGCGCCGGGACTAGCGGATTCACAGATACGCAGTATTTT,TRBV9,TRBD2,-,TRBJ2-3,16
CASSHLAGDAYEQYF,TGTGCCAGCAGCCATCTAGCGGGAGACGCCTACGAGCAGTACTTC,TRBV5-6,TRBD2,once,TRBJ2-7,15
CASSLDRSSYNSPLHF,TGTGCCAGCAGCCTGGACAGGAGCTCCTATAATTCACCCCTCCACTTT,TRBV5-6,TRBD1,-,TRBJ1-6,16
CASSQAPYYENEQFF,TGCGCCAGCAGCCAAGCCCCGTATTATGAGAATGAGCAGTTCTTC,TRBV4-3,-,-,TRBJ2-1,15
CAWSADSTEAFF,TGTGCCTGGAGTGCTGATTCCACTGAAGCTTTCTTT,TRBV30,-,-,TRBJ1-1,12
CASSLWGAYEQYF,TGTGCCAGCAGTTTATGGGGAGCCTACGAGCAGTACTTC,TRBV28,-,-,TRBJ2-7,13
CASTSGTGYTGELFF,TGTGCCAGCACCTCCGGGACAGGGTACACCGGGGAGCTGTTTTTT,TRBV7-9,TRBD1,few,TRBJ2-2,15
CASSVTGLGTYEQYF,TGTGCCAGCAGCGTAACAGGCTTGGGAACCTACGAGCAGTACTTC,TRBV9,-,-,TRBJ2-7,15
CASSLARGDEAFF,TGTGCCAGCAGCTTAGCGCGGGGGGATGAAGCTTTCTTT,TRBV7-6,-,-,TRBJ1-1,13
CASSSVTGGVYEQYF,TGTGCCAGCAGTTCGGTGACAGGGGGTGTCTACGAGCAGTACTTC,TRBV6-5,TRBD1,-,TRBJ2-7,15
CASSLGYNEQFF,TGTGCCAGCAGCTTAGGATACAATGAGCAGTTCTTC,TRBV7-9,-,-,TRBJ2-1,12
CASSTGTGLGYTF,TGTGCCAGCAGTACCGGGACGGGTCTCGGCTACACCTTC,TRBV27,-,-,TRBJ1-2,13
CASSLGGENEQFF,TGTGCCAGCAGCTTAGGGGGAGAGAATGAGCAGTTCTTC,TRBV7-2,-,few,TRBJ2-1,13
CASSLALASNEQYF,TGTGCCAGCAGCTTGGCCCTAGCGAGTAACGAGCAGTACTTC,TRBV5-4,-,-,TRBJ2-7,14
CASSPGTSGNEQFF,TGTGCCAGCAGCCCCGGGACTAGCGGCAATGAGCAGTTCTTC,TRBV7-3,TRBD2,-,TRBJ2-1,14
CASSSRPGIEAFF,TGTGCCAGCAGTTCCAGGCCGGGAATTGAAGCTTTCTTT,TRBV7-2,-,-,TRBJ1-1,13
CASSSVAGTGGSGYTF,TGTGCCAGCAGCTCGGTCGCCGGGACAGGGGGATCCGGCTACACCTTC,TRBV11-2,TRBD1,-,TRBJ1-2,16
CASSQDPYSGGASSYEQYF,TGCGCCAGCAGCCAAGATCCGTACTCAGGGGGGGCCAGTTCCTACGAGCAGTACTTC,TRBV4-1,-,-,TRBJ2-7,19
CASSVAGGMDEQFF,TGTGCCAGCAGCGTGGCGGGGGGGATGGATGAGCAGTTCTTC,TRBV9,TRBD2,-,TRBJ2-1,14
CASSVWDRRYSNQPQHF,TGTGCCAGCAGTGTATGGGACAGGAGATATAGCAATCAGCCCCAGCATTTT,TRBV2,TRBD1,few,TRBJ1-5,17
CAWSQGSSNEKLFF,TGTGCCTGGAGCCAGGGTTCCTCTAATGAAAAACTGTTTTTT,TRBV30,-,-,TRBJ1-4,14
CASSLWSSETFYNEQFF,TGTGCCAGCAGCTTATGGTCTTCGGAGACCTTTTACAATGAGCAGTTCTTC,TRBV11-2,-,few,TRBJ2-1,17
CASSVGGVGNQPQHF,TGTGCCAGCAGCGTAGGAGGCGTGGGCAATCAGCCCCAGCATTTT,TRBV9,-,-,TRBJ1-5,15
CASSSTLYNEKLFF,TGTGCCAGCAGCTCGACATTGTATAATGAAAAACTGTTTTTT,TRBV7-9,-,-,TRBJ1-4,14
CASSPGQGGSTEAFF,TGTGCCAGCAGCCCCGGGCAGGGAGGAAGCACTGAAGCTTTCTTT,TRBV6-4,-,few,TRBJ1-1,15
CASSPQGGELFF,TGTGCCAGCAGCCCCCAGGGCGGGGAGCTGTTTTTT,TRBV6-6,-,-,TRBJ2-2,12
CASSIMWLGNEQFF,TGTGCCAGTAGTATTATGTGGTTGGGCAATGAGCAGTTCTTC,TRBV19,-,-,TRBJ2-1,14
CASSPQGRGNQPQHF,TGTGCCAGCAGCCCACAGGGTAGGGGCAATCAGCCCCAGCATTTT,TRBV11-2,-,few,TRBJ1-5,15
CASSLGDRINQPQHF,TGTGCCAGCAGCTTGGGGGACAGGATCAATCAGCCCCAGCATTTT,TRBV5-6,TRBD1,-,TRBJ1-5,15
CASSHPGGGYTF,TGTGCCAGCAGTCATCCAGGGGGCGGCTACACCTTC,TRBV27,TRBD1,-,TRBJ1-2,12
CASTFGNTIYF,TGCGCCAGCACATTCGGAAACACCATATATTTT,TRBV5-1,-,-,TRBJ1-3,11
CASRDISGAGELFF,TGCGCCAGCAGGGACATAAGTGGGGCCGGGGAGCTGTTTTTT,TRBV10-2,-,-,TRBJ2-2,14
CASSLVPSGTNTGELFF,TGCGCCAGCAGCTTGGTCCCTAGCGGGACCAACACCGGGGAGCTGTTTTTT,TRBV5-1,TRBD2,-,TRBJ2-2,17
CASSLVEANTEAFF,TGTGCCAGTAGTCTCGTGGAAGCGAACACTGAAGCTTTCTTT,TRBV19,-,once,TRBJ1-1,14
CASSAFWTVSSGNTIYF,TGTGCCAGCAGCGCCTTCTGGACGGTGAGCTCTGGAAACACCATATATTTT,TRBV9,-,-,TRBJ1-3,17
CASSLYDTNSPLHF,TGTGCCAGCAGTTTATACGACACTAATTCACCCCTCCACTTT,TRBV27,-,-,TRBJ1-6,14
CASRQKGPEETQYF,TGTGCCAGCAGACAAAAGGGACCGGAAGAGACCCAGTACTTC,TRBV6-5,-,few,TRBJ2-5,14
CASSFLGGTGELFF,TGTGCCAGCAGCTTCCTAGGGGGTACCGGGGAGCTGTTTTTT,TRBV7-9,-,once,TRBJ2-2,14
CASSGGVADYEQYF,TGTGCCAGCAGCGGCGGGGTAGCGGACTACGAGCAGTACTTC,TRBV9,-,-,TRBJ2-7,14
CASSATGGHTDTQYF,TGTGCCAGCAGTGCGACAGGGGGCCACACAGATACGCAGTATTTT,TRBV2,TRBD1,medium-sized,TRBJ2-3,15
CASSLRGPVLDTQYF,TGCGCCAGCAGCCTACGGGGCCCTGTGTTGGATACGCAGTATTTT,TRBV5-1,-,-,TRBJ2-3,15